These T cell receptor beta chains were read from a single sample in a study of vaccination and CD4 T cells after COVID-19. TCRdb redid the calling of the PCR reads with MiXCR, one entry per CDR3 protein. The profile shows about 8,000 distinct CDR3 sequences, 35% to 45% of them singletons. No cognate antigen is known for these TCRs. The source material was CD4+ T cells from blood, cultured in vitro. These receptors originate from a human donor in good health. The CDR3 runs from the conserved cysteine through the conserved F or W. A D gene is named only where the DNA matches it firmly. The size entry is marked missing in some rows and otherwise reads once, few, many or a size class.

V gene: TRBV7-3
clone size: once
J gene: TRBJ2-7
D gene: TRBD1
CDR3 DNA: TGTGCCAGCAGCCAAGGCCCCGGGACAGGGGGCTACGAGCAGTACTTC
CDR3 protein: CASSQGPGTGGYEQYF

V gene: TRBV29-1
clone size: -
J gene: TRBJ2-7
D gene: TRBD1
CDR3 DNA: TGCAGCGTTGAGAAACAGGGGGTTGGGGAGCAGTACTTC
CDR3 protein: CSVEKQGVGEQYF

V gene: TRBV7-9
clone size: few
J gene: TRBJ1-6
D gene: TRBD1
CDR3 DNA: TGTGCCAGCAGCTTAGGGGACAGATATTCACCCCTCCACTTT
CDR3 protein: CASSLGDRYSPLHF

V gene: TRBV27
clone size: few
J gene: TRBJ2-3
D gene: TRBD2
CDR3 DNA: TGTGCCAGCAGTTCCCCTAGCGGAGCAGATACGCAGTATTTT
CDR3 protein: CASSSPSGADTQYF

V gene: TRBV7-8
clone size: -
J gene: TRBJ2-2
D gene: -
CDR3 DNA: TGTGCCAGCGGCTTAGGGGGAGACCCCACCGGGGAGCTGTTTTTT
CDR3 protein: CASGLGGDPTGELFF

V gene: TRBV7-2
clone size: -
J gene: TRBJ2-1
D gene: -
CDR3 DNA: TGTGCCAGCAGCTTAGTTTTTGTCAGGGAGCAGTTCTTC
CDR3 protein: CASSLVFVREQFF

V gene: TRBV5-1
clone size: -
J gene: TRBJ1-2
D gene: -
CDR3 DNA: TGCGCCAGCACCCTCTCGAGCGGCAAGGACTATGGCTACACCTTC
CDR3 protein: CASTLSSGKDYGYTF

V gene: TRBV6-1
clone size: -
J gene: TRBJ2-1
D gene: TRBD2
CDR3 DNA: TGTGCCAGCAGTGAACTAGCGGGGGGCTACAATGAGCAGTTCTTC
CDR3 protein: CASSELAGGYNEQFF

V gene: TRBV30
clone size: -
J gene: TRBJ2-3
D gene: -
CDR3 DNA: TGTGCCTTTAAACCCAGCACAGATACGCAGTATTTT
CDR3 protein: CAFKPSTDTQYF

V gene: TRBV4-1
clone size: few
J gene: TRBJ1-5
D gene: -
CDR3 DNA: TGCGCCAGCAGCCAAGAATGGAACAGCAATCAGCCCCAGCATTTT
CDR3 protein: CASSQEWNSNQPQHF

V gene: TRBV15
clone size: -
J gene: TRBJ2-1
D gene: -
CDR3 DNA: TGTGCCACCAGCAGAGATGTCGGAAGGGGGGGCCCCTCGCAGTTCTTC
CDR3 protein: CATSRDVGRGGPSQFF

V gene: TRBV20-1
clone size: -
J gene: TRBJ1-2
D gene: -
CDR3 DNA: TGCAGTGCTACCTCCGGACCGGTCGCCGGCTACACCTTC
CDR3 protein: CSATSGPVAGYTF

V gene: TRBV10-2
clone size: few
J gene: TRBJ1-1
D gene: -
CDR3 DNA: TGCGCCAGCAGTGAGTCGTGGGAGGACACTGAAGCTTTCTTT
CDR3 protein: CASSESWEDTEAFF

V gene: TRBV30
clone size: once
J gene: TRBJ1-2
D gene: TRBD1
CDR3 DNA: TGTGCCTGGAGTGTGTGGGACAGCAACTATGGCTACACCTTC
CDR3 protein: CAWSVWDSNYGYTF

V gene: TRBV6-4
clone size: -
J gene: TRBJ1-1
D gene: -
CDR3 DNA: TGTGCCAGCAGGGACAGTTTGAACACTGAAGCTTTCTTT
CDR3 protein: CASRDSLNTEAFF